This T cell receptor beta chain comes out of a study of glioma-infiltrating T cells after dendritic cell vaccination. Amplification used 60 V beta primers and 13 J beta primers. Profiled with immunoSEQ multiplex PCR; TCRdb holds only in-frame clones, not every one. The data contain more than 20,000 clones, around 92% of them singletons. Details on this clone: Its antigen is currently unknown.

Study results and caveats: Higher TCR clonality did not directly relate to longer survival.

CDR1 is MNHNS, CDR2 SASEGT, per germline. This CDR3 spans 14 amino acids. With V trimmed by 2 bases and J by 7 bases, 5 bases remained unmatched. The time point: after dendritic cell vaccination, including at tumor progression/relapse. Fresh-frozen tumor tissue and more than two years of survival data were available for all. This sample comprised blood, obtained after dendritic cell vaccination. The chain employs TRBV6-1 and TRBJ1-5; 7 nucleotides match TRBD1. The source of this sequence is a human donor with glioblastoma. The CDR3, as DNA: TGTGCCAGCAGTGAAAGACAGGGAGGACAGCCCCAGCATTTT. Amino acid sequence: CASSERQGGQPQHF.